These 29 T cell receptor beta chains originate from one sample sequenced in a study of beta chain features in type 1 diabetes. Reverse transcribing all isolated RNA meant expressed TCRB transcripts were sequenced. The protocol was immunoSEQ multiplex PCR, while the TCRdb copy is restricted to in-frame clones and leaves out a portion. The table has under 950,000 clones, roughly a sixth seen once. The material sequenced was naive CD4+ T cells from blood. The receptors derive from a young woman in good health.

In its sample, this clone was seen a few times. The rearrangement uses TRBV4-3 and TRBJ2-1; D call uncertain. The V end was cut by 0 bases, the J end by 5 bases, with 14 bases between. CDR1 and CDR2 from the germline V gene are LGHNA and YSLEER. CDR3 length: 16 amino acids. CDR3 DNA sequence: TGCGCCAGCAGCCAAGACGTCGTGCCGGTCGACAATGAGCAGTTCTTC. It yields the protein CASSQDVVPVDNEQFF.

This clone was picked up a small number of times. This sequence joins TRBV5-1 and TRBJ2-7; maybe TRBD1 (6 bases). This CDR3 region has 12 residues. Deletions cut 5 bases from V and 4 bases from J, with 10 bases between. The germline V gene encodes CDR1 SGHRS and CDR2 YFSETQ. CDR3 sequence reads: CASRLQGYEQYF. The CDR3, as DNA: TGCGCCAGCAGACTACAGGGTTACGAGCAGTACTTC.

The J gene is TRBJ2-6, the V gene TRBV7-6; 7 nucleotides align to TRBD1. This CDR3 spans 18 amino acids. From germline, CDR1 is SGHVS and CDR2 FNYEAQ. The V and J ends lost 0 bases and 0 bases, in that order; junction bases with no gene match: 5. CDR3 in amino acids: CASSLALDRDSGANVLTF. The DNA of the CDR3 is TGTGCCAGCAGCTTAGCCCTCGACAGGGACTCTGGGGCCAACGTCCTGACTTTC.

This clone turned up a few times. The rearrangement joins TRBV20-1 to TRBJ2-1, with 7 bases matching TRBD2. CDR3 length equals 10 residues. V lost 3 bases and J lost 12; bases outside the gene matches: 2. From germline, CDR1 is DFQATT and CDR2 SNEGSKA (reference sequence). DNA for the CDR3: TGCAGTGCTAGCGGGACTACGCAGTTCTTC. Protein sequence: CSASGTTQFF.

Regarding this clone: Other nucleotide sequences from this sample produce the same CDR3. This chain links TRBV28 with TRBJ1-1; D not certain. CDR3 length: 13 amino acids. Trimming stripped 4 bases from V and 4 bases from J, with 10 bases between. Per germline, CDR1 MDHEN and CDR2 SYDVKM. CDR3 sequence: CASSSPGVTEAFF. In nucleotides, the CDR3 is TGTGCCAGCAGTTCCCCCGGTGTCACTGAAGCTTTCTTT. Complete variable domain (other parts from reference TRBV28 and TRBJ1-1): DVKVTQSSRYLVKRTGEKVFLECVQDMDHENMFWYRQDPGLGLRLIYFSYDVKMKEKGDIPEGYSVSREKKERFSLILESASTNQTSMYLCASSSPGVTEAFFGQGTRLTVV.

The genes are TRBV19 and TRBJ2-1; TRBD1 agrees at 10 bases. Germline CDR1 LNHDA, CDR2 SQIVND (reference sequence). CDR3 length: 17 amino acids. The junction had 11 bases not matched to a gene; V was cut back by 2 bases and J by 7 bases. CDR3 region: CASSISGDRGVRNEQFF. CDR3 bases: TGTGCCAGTAGTATAAGTGGGGACAGGGGAGTGAGGAATGAGCAGTTCTTC.

The chain carries TRBV6-1 and TRBJ2-7; a possible D gene is TRBD1 (5 bases). Germline V CDR1 and CDR2: MNHNS, SASEGT. The CDR3 length is 13 residues. V was shortened by 0 bases and J by 8 bases, with 11 bases between the two germline ends. CDR3 DNA sequence: TGTGCCAGCAGTGAAGCCGACAGAGAAAAGCAGTACTTC. It yields the protein CASSEADREKQYF.

This chain connects TRBV11-2 to TRBJ2-2; D gene ambiguous. The V end lost 5 bases, the J end lost 8 bases, and 18 bases lay between the germline ends. CDR3 length equals 15 residues. Germline-derived CDR1 and CDR2 are SGHAT and FQNNGV. CDR3 sequence reads: CASSQLGPPSGELFF. CDR3 sequence (DNA): TGTGCCAGCAGCCAACTGGGCCCACCATCGGGGGAGCTGTTTTTT.

This clone came up a few times. This rearrangement joins TRBV27 to TRBJ1-2, with 12 bases matching TRBD1. Germline-derived CDR1 and CDR2 are MNHEY and SMNVEV (reference sequence). This CDR3 comprises 16 residues. The junction had 12 bases not matched to a gene; V was cut back by 5 bases and J by 8 bases. The CDR3 DNA follows: TGTGCCAGCAGTGCCACGCCGGGACAGGGGGCGATAGGCTACACCTTC. Translated: CASSATPGQGAIGYTF.

The J gene is TRBJ2-5, the V gene TRBV7-9; 9 nucleotides align to TRBD2. This CDR3 is 14 amino acids long. With V trimmed by 4 bases and J by 5 bases, 5 bases remained unmatched. Germline V CDR1 and CDR2: SEHNR, FQNEAQ (reference sequence). CDR3 sequence (DNA): TGTGCCAGCAGCTCCCAAAGCGGGAGGGAGACCCAGTACTTC. It is translated as CASSSQSGRETQYF.

This clone has only a few counts. CDR3 sequence: CSVARTERGEQFF. The CDR3 nucleotides are TGCAGCGTTGCTAGGACTGAAAGAGGTGAGCAGTTCTTC. The chain employs TRBV29-1 and TRBJ2-1; perhaps TRBD2 as D (5 bases). This CDR3 region has 13 residues. V was pared by 4 bases and J by 9 bases, with 16 bases between. Per the germline V gene, CDR1 is SQVTM and CDR2 is ANQGSEA.

J is TRBJ1-2 and V is TRBV7-6; D possibly corresponds to TRBD1 (6 bases). The V gene lost 5 bases and the J gene lost 3 bases, with 16 bases spanning the gap. Germline CDR1 SGHVS, CDR2 FNYEAQ. The CDR3 sequence is 15 residues long. CDR3 loop: CASSPRGRQDYGYTF. CDR3 nucleotide sequence: TGTGCCAGCAGCCCCCGAGGCCGACAGGACTATGGCTACACCTTC. Looking up the rest from reference TRBV7-6 and TRBJ1-2 gives the full variable domain: GAGVSQSPRYKVTKRGQDVALRCDPISGHVSLYWYRQALGQGPEFLTYFNYEAQQDKSGLPNDRFSAERPEGSISTLTIQRTEQRDSAMYRCASSPRGRQDYGYTFGSGTRLTVV.

This clone was counted between two and nine times. This chain connects TRBV27 to TRBJ2-5; 15 bases fit TRBD2. Per germline, CDR1 MNHEY and CDR2 SMNVEV (reference sequence). The CDR3 loop spans 17 amino acids. Trimming removed 4 bases from V and 5 bases from J; junction bases left unmatched: 8. The CDR3, as DNA: TGTGCCAGCAGTTCCAGGACTAGCGGGAGGGTCGCCGAGACCCAGTACTTC. Translation gives CASSSRTSGRVAETQYF.

The rearrangement joins TRBV5-4 to TRBJ2-1, with a weak D call TRBD2 (7 bases). The CDR3 runs 14 residues. From germline, CDR1 is SGHNT and CDR2 YYREEE (reference sequence). V lost 2 bases to trimming and J lost 10 bases, with 16 bases between them. The DNA of the CDR3 is TGTGCCAGCAGCTTAAGGGGGGGGCGTTCCGAGCAGTTCTTC. Translated, it gives CASSLRGGRSEQFF.

The genes are TRBV6-1 and TRBJ1-5, with a weak D call TRBD1 (5 bases). This CDR3 has 14 residues. Germline values: CDR1 MNHNS, CDR2 SASEGT. The germline V and J ends were trimmed by 4 bases and 3 bases, with 10 bases remaining between them. Written as DNA, the CDR3 is TGTGCCAGCAGTGGGCAGGGAGCCAATCAGCCCCAGCATTTT. Encoded protein: CASSGQGANQPQHF.

This clone was counted once. The chain combines TRBV10-3 with TRBJ2-5; 8 bases align to TRBD1. The J call may be incorrect, as the DNA end agrees better with TRBJ2-7. Per the germline V gene, CDR1 is ENHRY and CDR2 is SYGVKD. The CDR3 consists of 14 residues. The CDR3 sequence: CAISWTGLSYEQYF. The DNA for the CDR3 is TGTGCCATCAGCTGGACAGGGCTGTCCTACGAGCAGTACTTC.

In its sample, this clone was seen a few times. The chain has TRBV5-1 and TRBJ2-1, with TRBD2 matching 11 bases. Germline V gives CDR1 SGHRS, CDR2 YFSETQ. CDR3 size: 17 residues. V dropped 4 bases and J dropped 1; count of bases not matched to a gene: 7. The CDR3 coding sequence is TGCGCCAGCAGCCTCCTAACTAGCGGGGGTTCCTACAATGAGCAGTTCTTC. It is translated as CASSLLTSGGSYNEQFF.

CDR3 region: CASSFGGQGYGYTF. In DNA, the CDR3 is TGTGCCAGCAGCTTTGGCGGACAGGGTTATGGCTACACCTTC. This chain uses TRBV7-2 with TRBJ1-2; TRBD1 aligns across 8 bases. The CDR3 loop spans 14 amino acids. The junction had 5 bases not matched to a gene; V was cut back by 3 bases and J by 5 bases. In germline, CDR1 is SGHTA, CDR2 FQGNSA.

This sequence joins TRBV29-1 and TRBJ2-5; D is ambiguous. Germline V gene data show CDR1 as SQVTM and CDR2 as ANQGSEA. V lost 5 bases and J lost 6, with 10 bases in between. This CDR3 is built from 11 residues. The CDR3 region is CSVRVLQTQYF. DNA of the CDR3: TGCAGCGTTCGGGTGTTGCAGACCCAGTACTTC.

This chain links TRBV28 with TRBJ2-2; no clear D gene. This CDR3 has 17 residues. Trimming removed 5 bases from V and 6 bases from J, with 22 bases in between. CDR1 and CDR2 from the germline V gene are MDHEN and SYDVKM. The CDR3 nucleotides read TGTGCCAGCAGTACGCCGGACGGGCTTAGTGTCTCCGGGGAGCTGTTTTTT. Its translation: CASSTPDGLSVSGELFF.

In its sample, this clone was seen once. The genes are TRBV7-2 and TRBJ2-7; 7 nucleotides align to TRBD1. Unmatched junction bases numbered 14, after V lost 1 base and J lost 2 bases. This CDR3 contains 18 residues. Germline CDR1 reads SGHTA; CDR2 reads FQGNSA. DNA of the CDR3: TGTGCCAGCAGCTTAGACGGCCTGGGGTCAGGGGGAACCTACGAGCAGTACTTC. It is translated as CASSLDGLGSGGTYEQYF.

This clone was picked up a small number of times. The chain is built from TRBV19 and TRBJ2-1; either TRBD1 or TRBD2 may supply D (5 bases each). Between the trimmed V and J ends, which lost 10 bases and 0 bases, there was a span of 13 bases. Germline V gene lookup returns CDR1 LNHDA and CDR2 SQIVND (reference sequence). This CDR3 contains 14 residues. The CDR3 DNA reads as TGTGCCACCAAGGGGACGTACTCCTACAATGAGCAGTTCTTC. Protein: CATKGTYSYNEQFF.

CDR3 sequence: CASSQERGLAGGPSETQYF. CDR3 DNA sequence: TGCGCCAGCAGCCAAGAGCGCGGGCTAGCGGGAGGGCCCTCGGAGACCCAGTACTTC. V usage is TRBV4-3 and J usage is TRBJ2-5; TRBD2 agrees at 12 bases. J was trimmed by 5 bases and V by 0 bases; bases with no gene match: 13. This CDR3 comprises 19 residues. Germline V lookup: CDR1 LGHNA, CDR2 YSLEER.

The V gene is TRBV15, the J gene TRBJ1-2, with D perhaps TRBD1 (5 bases). Trimming shortened V by 3 bases and J by 2 bases, and 13 bases separated the two germline ends. CDR1 and CDR2 (germline): LNHNV, YYDKDF (reference sequence). The CDR3 spans 15 residues. CDR3 coding DNA: TGTGCCACCAGCAGGTTCGACAGAGGAAACTATGGCTACACCTTC. Translated: CATSRFDRGNYGYTF.

This clone was seen a few times. Other DNA variants within this sample encode the same CDR3. The chain combines TRBV18 with TRBJ2-3; no clear D gene. The V gene's germline CDR1 is KGHSH and CDR2 LQKENI. This CDR3 is built from 13 residues. Trimming pared 3 bases from V and 0 bases from J, leaving 4 bases between. CDR3 sequence: CASSPSSTDTQYF. The CDR3 region has the DNA TGTGCCAGCTCACCGTCGAGCACAGATACGCAGTATTTT.

A few counts support this clone. V gene TRBV7-2 combines with J gene TRBJ2-7, with a possible D match to TRBD2 (6 bases). This CDR3 region has 13 residues. Trimming took 8 bases from V and 2 from J, leaving 13 bases between them. The germline V gene encodes CDR1 SGHTA and CDR2 FQGNSA. CDR3 bases: TGTGCCAGCGGATTAGCGGTGACCTACGAGCAGTACTTC. It is translated as CASGLAVTYEQYF.

J is TRBJ2-2 and V is TRBV4-3; D might be TRBD2 (5 bases). V lost 3 bases and J 6 bases, leaving 17 bases between the germline ends. Germline CDR1 and CDR2: LGHNA and YSLEER. There are 16 residues in the CDR3. As DNA, the CDR3 is TGCGCCAGCAGCCAGAACTACGGGATTGTGCCCGGGGAGCTGTTTTTT. This sequence encodes CASSQNYGIVPGELFF.

The CDR3: CASSLRAGQIQETQYF. The CDR3 DNA reads as TGCGCCAGCAGCTTGCGTGCGGGCCAGATCCAAGAGACCCAGTACTTC. This rearrangement joins TRBV5-1 to TRBJ2-5; D is perhaps TRBD2 (5 bases). The V gene lost 1 base and the J gene lost 1 base, with 14 bases spanning the gap. Germline-derived CDR1 and CDR2 are SGHRS and YFSETQ. This CDR3 comprises 16 residues.

This clone has only a few counts. The chain uses TRBV5-6 and TRBJ1-2; maybe TRBD1 (6 bases). Trimming took 6 bases from V and 2 from J, leaving 20 bases between them. The CDR3 loop spans 16 amino acids. Germline V lookup: CDR1 SGHDT, CDR2 YYEEEE. The CDR3 protein is CASNPRLQGINYGYTF. For the CDR3, the DNA is TGTGCCAGCAACCCCCGTCTGCAGGGGATCAACTATGGCTACACCTTC.